This T cell receptor (beta chain) was identified during a study of T-cell memory formation after mild COVID-19. The CDR3 covers 13 residues. Trimming took 5 bases from V and 7 from J, leaving 14 bases between them. Germline V gene sequence: CDR1 SGHVS, CDR2 FNYEAQ. Each CDR3 protein gets one entry after TCRdb re-called the 5' RACE reads with MiXCR. The profile covers under 600,000 distinct CDR3 sequences, with about 22% appearing a single time and around 9.2% taken by the ten largest. The J gene is TRBJ1-2, the V gene TRBV7-6; maybe TRBD1 (6 bases). What was sequenced was PBMCs or a T cell subset sorted from them (not recorded which). The TCR comes from an adult woman who had mild COVID-19 (a few samples of this study predate the infection). Cell type and time point are not known. DNA for the CDR3: TGTGCCAGCAGCCCCCCCAGGGGCCTTGGCTACACCTTC. Its translation is CASSPPRGLGYTF.